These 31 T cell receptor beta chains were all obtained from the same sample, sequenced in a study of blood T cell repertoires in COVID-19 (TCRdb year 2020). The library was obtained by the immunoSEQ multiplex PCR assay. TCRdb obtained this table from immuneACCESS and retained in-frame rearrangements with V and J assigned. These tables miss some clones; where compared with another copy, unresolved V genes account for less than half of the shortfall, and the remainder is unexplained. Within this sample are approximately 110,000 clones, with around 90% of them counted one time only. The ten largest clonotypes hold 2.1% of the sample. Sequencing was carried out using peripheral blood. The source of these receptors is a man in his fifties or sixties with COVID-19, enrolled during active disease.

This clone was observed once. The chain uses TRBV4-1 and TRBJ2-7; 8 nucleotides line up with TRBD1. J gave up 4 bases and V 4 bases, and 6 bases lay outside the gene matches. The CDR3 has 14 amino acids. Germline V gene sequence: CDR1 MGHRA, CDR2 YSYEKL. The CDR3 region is CASSLGTGAYEQYF. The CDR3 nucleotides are TGCGCCAGCAGCCTCGGGACAGGAGCTTACGAGCAGTACTTC.

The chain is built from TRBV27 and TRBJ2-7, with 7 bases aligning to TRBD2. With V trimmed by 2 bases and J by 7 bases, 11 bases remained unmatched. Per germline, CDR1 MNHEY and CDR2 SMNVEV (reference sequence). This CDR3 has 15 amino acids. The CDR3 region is CASSLMAGALGEQYF. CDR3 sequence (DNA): TGTGCCAGCAGTTTAATGGCGGGAGCCTTAGGGGAGCAGTACTTC.

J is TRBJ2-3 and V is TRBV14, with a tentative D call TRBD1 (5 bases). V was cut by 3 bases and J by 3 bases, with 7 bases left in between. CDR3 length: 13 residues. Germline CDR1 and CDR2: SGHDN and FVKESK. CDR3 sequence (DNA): TGTGCCAGCAGCCATCAGGGAACAGATACGCAGTATTTT. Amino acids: CASSHQGTDTQYF.

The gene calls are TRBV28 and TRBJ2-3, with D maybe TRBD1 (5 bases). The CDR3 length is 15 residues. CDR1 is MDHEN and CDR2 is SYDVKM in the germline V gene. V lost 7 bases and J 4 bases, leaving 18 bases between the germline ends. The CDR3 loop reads CASTLGAGQSDTQYF. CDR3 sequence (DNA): TGTGCCAGCACGCTAGGGGCAGGGCAATCAGATACGCAGTATTTT. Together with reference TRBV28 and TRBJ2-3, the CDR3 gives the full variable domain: DVKVTQSSRYLVKRTGEKVFLECVQDMDHENMFWYRQDPGLGLRLIYFSYDVKMKEKGDIPEGYSVSREKKERFSLILESASTNQTSMYLCASTLGAGQSDTQYFGPGTRLTVL.

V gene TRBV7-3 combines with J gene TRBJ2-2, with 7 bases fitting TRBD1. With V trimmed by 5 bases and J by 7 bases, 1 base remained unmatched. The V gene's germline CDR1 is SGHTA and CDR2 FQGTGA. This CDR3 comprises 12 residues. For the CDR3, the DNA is TGTGCCAGCAGCCCAGGGGGCGGGGAGCTGTTTTTT. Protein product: CASSPGGGELFF.

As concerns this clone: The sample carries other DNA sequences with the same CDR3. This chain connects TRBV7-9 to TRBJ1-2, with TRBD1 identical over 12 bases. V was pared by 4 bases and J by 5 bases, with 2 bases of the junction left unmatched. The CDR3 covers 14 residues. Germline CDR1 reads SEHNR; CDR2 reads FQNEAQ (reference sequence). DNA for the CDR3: TGTGCCAGCAGCTCGGGACAGGGGGCATATGGCTACACCTTC. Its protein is CASSSGQGAYGYTF. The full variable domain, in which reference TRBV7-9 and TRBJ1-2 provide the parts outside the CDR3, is DTGVSQNPRHKITKRGQNVTFRCDPISEHNRLYWYRQTLGQGPEFLTYFQNEAQLEKSRLLSDRFSAERPKGSFSTLEIQRTEQGDSAMYLCASSSGQGAYGYTFGSGTRLTVV.

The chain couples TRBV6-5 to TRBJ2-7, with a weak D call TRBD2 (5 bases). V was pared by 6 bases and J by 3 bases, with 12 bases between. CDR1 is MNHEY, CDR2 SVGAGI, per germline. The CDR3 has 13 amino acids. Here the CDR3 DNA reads TGTGCCAGCAGGAAAGAGGGCGGCTACGAGCAGTACTTC. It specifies CASRKEGGYEQYF.

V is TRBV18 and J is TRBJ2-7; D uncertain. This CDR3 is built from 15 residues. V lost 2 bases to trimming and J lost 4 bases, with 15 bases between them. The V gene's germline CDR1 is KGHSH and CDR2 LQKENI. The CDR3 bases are TGTGCCAGCTCACCAGCCGGGTCGATGACTTACGAGCAGTACTTC. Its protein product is CASSPAGSMTYEQYF.

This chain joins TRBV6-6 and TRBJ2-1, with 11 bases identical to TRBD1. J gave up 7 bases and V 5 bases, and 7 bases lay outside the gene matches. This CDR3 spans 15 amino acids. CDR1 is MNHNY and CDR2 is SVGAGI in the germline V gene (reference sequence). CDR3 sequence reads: CASSPQGQGDNEQFF. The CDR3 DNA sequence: TGTGCCAGCAGTCCTCAGGGACAGGGGGATAATGAGCAGTTCTTC.

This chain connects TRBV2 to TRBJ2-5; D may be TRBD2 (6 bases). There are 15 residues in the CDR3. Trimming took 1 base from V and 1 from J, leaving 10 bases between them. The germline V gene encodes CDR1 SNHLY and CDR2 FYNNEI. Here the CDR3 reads CASSEGTSSQETQYF. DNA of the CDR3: TGTGCCAGCAGTGAAGGAACTAGCAGCCAAGAGACCCAGTACTTC.

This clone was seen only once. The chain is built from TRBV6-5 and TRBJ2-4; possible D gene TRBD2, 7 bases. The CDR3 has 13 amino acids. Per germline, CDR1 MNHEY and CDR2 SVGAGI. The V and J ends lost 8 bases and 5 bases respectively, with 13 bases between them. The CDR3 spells CASRRGGENIQYF. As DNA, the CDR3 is TGTGCCAGCCGAAGGGGGGGGGAAAACATTCAGTACTTC.

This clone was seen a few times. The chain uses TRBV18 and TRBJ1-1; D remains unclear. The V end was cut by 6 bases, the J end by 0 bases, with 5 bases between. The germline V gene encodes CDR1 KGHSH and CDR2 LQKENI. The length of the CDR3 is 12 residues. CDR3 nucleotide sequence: TGTGCCAGCTCCCAAATGAACACTGAAGCTTTCTTT. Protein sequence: CASSQMNTEAFF.

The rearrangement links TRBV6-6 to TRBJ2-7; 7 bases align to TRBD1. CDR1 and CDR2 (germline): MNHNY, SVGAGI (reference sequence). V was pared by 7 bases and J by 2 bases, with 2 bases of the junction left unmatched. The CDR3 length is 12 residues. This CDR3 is CASKGTAYEQYF. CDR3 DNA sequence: TGTGCCAGCAAAGGGACAGCCTACGAGCAGTACTTC.

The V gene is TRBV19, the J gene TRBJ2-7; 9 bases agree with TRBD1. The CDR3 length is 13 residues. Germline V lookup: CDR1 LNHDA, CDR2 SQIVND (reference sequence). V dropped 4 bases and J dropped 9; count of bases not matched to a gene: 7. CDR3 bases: TGTGCCAGTAGTAGCCGGGACAGGGACTGGCAGTACTTC. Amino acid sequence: CASSSRDRDWQYF.

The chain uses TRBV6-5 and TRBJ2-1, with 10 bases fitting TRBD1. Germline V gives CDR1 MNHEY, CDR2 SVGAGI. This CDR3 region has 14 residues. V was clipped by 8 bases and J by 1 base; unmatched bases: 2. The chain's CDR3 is CASRDRGSYNEQFF. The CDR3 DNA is TGTGCCAGCCGGGACAGGGGATCCTACAATGAGCAGTTCTTC.

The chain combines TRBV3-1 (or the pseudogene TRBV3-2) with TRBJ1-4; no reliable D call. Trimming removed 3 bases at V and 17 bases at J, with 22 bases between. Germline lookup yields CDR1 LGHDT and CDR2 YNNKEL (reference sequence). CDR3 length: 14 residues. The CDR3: CASSQVGSSARTFF. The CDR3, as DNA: TGTGCCAGCAGCCAGGTGGGTAGCTCGGCGCGGACTTTTTTT.

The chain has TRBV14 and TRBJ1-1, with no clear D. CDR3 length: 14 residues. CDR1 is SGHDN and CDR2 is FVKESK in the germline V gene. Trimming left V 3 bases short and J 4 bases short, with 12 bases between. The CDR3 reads CASSHNRIATEAFF. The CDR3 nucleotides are TGTGCCAGCAGCCATAACAGAATTGCCACTGAAGCTTTCTTT. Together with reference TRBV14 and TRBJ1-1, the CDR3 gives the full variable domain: EAGVTQFPSHSVIEKGQTVTLRCDPISGHDNLYWYRRVMGKEIKFLLHFVKESKQDESGMPNNRFLAERTGGTYSTLKVQPAELEDSGVYFCASSHNRIATEAFFGQGTRLTVV.

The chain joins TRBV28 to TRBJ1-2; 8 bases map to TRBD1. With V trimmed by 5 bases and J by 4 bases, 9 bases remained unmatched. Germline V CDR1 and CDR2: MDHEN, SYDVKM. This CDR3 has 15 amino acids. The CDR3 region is CASSPSRGRVYGYTF. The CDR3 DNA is TGTGCCAGCAGTCCCAGCAGGGGGCGCGTCTATGGCTACACCTTC.

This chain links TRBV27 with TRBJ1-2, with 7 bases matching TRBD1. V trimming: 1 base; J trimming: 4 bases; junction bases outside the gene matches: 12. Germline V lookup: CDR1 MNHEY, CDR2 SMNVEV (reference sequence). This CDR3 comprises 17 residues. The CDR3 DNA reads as TGTGCCAGCAGTTTATATGCCCCAGACAGGGCCGTCTATGGCTACACCTTC. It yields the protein CASSLYAPDRAVYGYTF.

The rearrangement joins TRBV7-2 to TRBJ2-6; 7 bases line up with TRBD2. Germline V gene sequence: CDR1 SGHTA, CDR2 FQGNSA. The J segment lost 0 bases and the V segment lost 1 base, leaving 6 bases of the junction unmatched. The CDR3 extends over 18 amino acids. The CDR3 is CASSLVRGGVSGANVLTF. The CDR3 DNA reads TGTGCCAGCAGCTTAGTAAGGGGAGGGGTCTCTGGGGCCAACGTCCTGACTTTC.

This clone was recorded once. CDR3 amino acids: CASSQTGQQPQHF. CDR3 nucleotide sequence: TGTGCCAGCAGCCAAACAGGGCAACAGCCCCAGCATTTT. The rearrangement uses TRBV2 and TRBJ1-5, with a possible D match to TRBD1 (6 bases). Germline V gene lookup returns CDR1 SNHLY and CDR2 FYNNEI. Trimming stripped 6 bases from V and 7 bases from J, with 13 bases between. The CDR3 contains 13 residues.

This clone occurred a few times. The CDR3 DNA sequence: TGTGCCTGGAGAGGCAGGGCTGACACCGGGGAGCTGTTTTTT. This translates into CAWRGRADTGELFF. This rearrangement joins TRBV30 to TRBJ2-2; tentatively, D is TRBD1 (5 bases). Trimming stripped 3 bases from V and 3 bases from J, with 11 bases between. There are 14 residues in the CDR3. CDR1 is GTSNPN and CDR2 is SVGIG in the germline V gene (reference sequence).

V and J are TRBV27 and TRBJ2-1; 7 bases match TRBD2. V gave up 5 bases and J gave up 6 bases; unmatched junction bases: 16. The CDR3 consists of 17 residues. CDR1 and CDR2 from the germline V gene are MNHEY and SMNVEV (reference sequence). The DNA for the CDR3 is TGTGCCAGCAGTCAAAGACTAGCTCCTTCACGGGGCAATGAGCAGTTCTTC. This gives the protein CASSQRLAPSRGNEQFF.

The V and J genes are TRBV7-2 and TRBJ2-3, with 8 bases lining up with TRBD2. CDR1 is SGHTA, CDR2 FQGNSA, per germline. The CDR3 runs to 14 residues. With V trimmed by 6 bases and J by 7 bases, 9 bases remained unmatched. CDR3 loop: CASSKVAGGNTQYF. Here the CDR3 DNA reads TGTGCCAGCAGTAAAGTGGCGGGAGGAAATACGCAGTATTTT.

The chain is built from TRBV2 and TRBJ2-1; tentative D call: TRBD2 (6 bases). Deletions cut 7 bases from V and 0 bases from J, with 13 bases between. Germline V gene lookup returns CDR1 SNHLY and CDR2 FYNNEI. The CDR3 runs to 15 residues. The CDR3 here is CASKERGSSYNEQFF. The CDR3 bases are TGTGCCAGCAAGGAACGGGGGAGCTCCTACAATGAGCAGTTCTTC.

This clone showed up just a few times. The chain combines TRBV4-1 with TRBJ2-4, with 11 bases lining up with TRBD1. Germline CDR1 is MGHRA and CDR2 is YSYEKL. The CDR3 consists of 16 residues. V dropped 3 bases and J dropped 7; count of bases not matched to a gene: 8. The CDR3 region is CASSQKEGQGANIQYF. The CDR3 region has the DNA TGCGCCAGCAGCCAGAAAGAAGGACAGGGGGCGAACATTCAGTACTTC.

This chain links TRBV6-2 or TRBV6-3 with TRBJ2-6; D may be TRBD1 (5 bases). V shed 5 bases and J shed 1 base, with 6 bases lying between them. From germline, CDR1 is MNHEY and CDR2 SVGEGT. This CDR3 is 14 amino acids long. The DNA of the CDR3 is TGTGCCAGCAGTCACAGGTCTGGGGCCAACGTCCTGACTTTC. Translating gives CASSHRSGANVLTF.

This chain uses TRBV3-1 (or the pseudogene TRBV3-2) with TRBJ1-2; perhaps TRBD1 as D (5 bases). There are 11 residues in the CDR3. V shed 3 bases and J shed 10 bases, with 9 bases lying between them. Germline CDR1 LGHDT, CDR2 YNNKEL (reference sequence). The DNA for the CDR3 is TGTGCCAGCAGCCAGGAAGGGGACTACACCTTC. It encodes CASSQEGDYTF.

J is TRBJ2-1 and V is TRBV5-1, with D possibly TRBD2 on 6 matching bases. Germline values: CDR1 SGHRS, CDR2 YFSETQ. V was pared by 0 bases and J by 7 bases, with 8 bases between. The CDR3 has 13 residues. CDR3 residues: CASSLGTNNEQFF. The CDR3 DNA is TGCGCCAGCAGCTTGGGGACTAATAATGAGCAGTTCTTC.

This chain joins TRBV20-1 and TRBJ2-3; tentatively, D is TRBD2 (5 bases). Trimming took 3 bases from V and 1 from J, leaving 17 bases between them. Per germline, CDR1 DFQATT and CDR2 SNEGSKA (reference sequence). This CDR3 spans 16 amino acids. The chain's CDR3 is CSASLWMGDGTDTQYF. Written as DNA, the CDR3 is TGCAGTGCTAGTCTCTGGATGGGAGATGGCACAGATACGCAGTATTTT.

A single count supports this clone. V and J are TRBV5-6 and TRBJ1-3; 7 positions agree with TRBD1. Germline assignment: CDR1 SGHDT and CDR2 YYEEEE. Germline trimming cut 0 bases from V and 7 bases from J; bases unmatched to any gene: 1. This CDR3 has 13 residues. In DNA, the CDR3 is TGTGCCAGCAGCTTGGGCAGGGGGAACACCATATATTTT. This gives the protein CASSLGRGNTIYF.